The 30 T cell receptor beta chains below all came from one sample that was sequenced in a study of naive and memory T cell subsets. Both TRBC1 and TRBC2 were covered by a beta constant-region primer of two equimolar oligonucleotides. One entry per CDR3 protein results from TCRdb running MiXCR on the UMI-ligation and nested PCR reads. The table records approximately 82,000 distinct CDR3 sequences, around 6.5% of them present only once. Sample: central memory CD4+ T cells from blood. These receptors came from a human donor in good health.

This clonotype has only a few counts. The V and J genes are TRBV6-2 or TRBV6-3 and TRBJ2-7; D unclear. The CDR3 consists of 12 residues. Trimming removed 5 bases at V and 0 bases at J, with 5 bases between. CDR1 and CDR2 from the germline V gene are MNHEY and SVGEGT. The CDR3 DNA reads as TGTGCCAGCAGTCGAAGCTCCTACGAGCAGTACTTC. As protein: CASSRSSYEQYF.

This clonotype turned up a few times. The V call is TRBV11-3, the J call TRBJ2-7; 8 bases are a match to TRBD1. The CDR3 length is 15 residues. V shed 3 bases and J 2 bases; nucleotides not matched to a gene: 6. Germline assignment: CDR1 SGHNT and CDR2 YENEEA. The CDR3 DNA follows: TGTGCCAGCAGCTTCTCTGGACAGGGCCCCTACGAGCAGTACTTC. It yields the protein CASSFSGQGPYEQYF.

This clonotype was found many times. This chain links TRBV7-8 with TRBJ1-1; D might be TRBD1 (5 bases). V lost 0 bases and J lost 0, with 8 bases in between. The CDR3 has 15 amino acids. The germline V gene has CDR1 SGHVS and CDR2 FQNEAQ. CDR3 loop: CASSLAQGMNTEAFF. Here the CDR3 DNA reads TGTGCCAGCAGCTTAGCTCAGGGCATGAACACTGAAGCTTTCTTT.

This clonotype has ten or more counts. The genes are TRBV20-1 and TRBJ2-1, with D unresolved. The V gene lost 3 bases and the J gene lost 6 bases, with 12 bases spanning the gap. The CDR3 is made up of 13 amino acids. Germline assignment: CDR1 DFQATT and CDR2 SNEGSKA (reference sequence). The CDR3 nucleotides read TGCAGTGCTAGCGGGCGTTTTGCCAATGAGCAGTTCTTC. It yields the protein CSASGRFANEQFF.

This clonotype was seen ten or more times. The chain employs TRBV5-5 and TRBJ2-1, with D tentatively TRBD1 or TRBD2 (5 bases each). The CDR3 extends over 15 amino acids. Per germline, CDR1 SGHKS and CDR2 YYEKEE (reference sequence). Trimming left V 4 bases short and J 6 bases short, with 17 bases between. CDR3 DNA sequence: TGTGCCAGCAGCCTGGGGACCCCTGTAGGCAATGAGCAGTTCTTC. This encodes CASSLGTPVGNEQFF.

This clonotype was counted a few times. V gene TRBV20-1 combines with J gene TRBJ2-3; 9 bases match TRBD2. The CDR3 is made up of 16 amino acids. Germline CDR1 reads DFQATT; CDR2 reads SNEGSKA (reference sequence). J was trimmed by 6 bases and V by 6 bases; bases with no gene match: 16. The CDR3 DNA sequence: TGCAGTGCAATCAATAGCGGGAGAGGTACTGTTGATACGCAGTATTTT. Translating it yields CSAINSGRGTVDTQYF.

This clonotype was recorded many times. The chain joins TRBV20-1 to TRBJ1-6; perhaps TRBD1 as D (6 bases). V was pared by 5 bases and J by 8 bases, with 16 bases between. Germline V gene data show CDR1 as DFQATT and CDR2 as SNEGSKA (reference sequence). CDR3 length: 14 amino acids. The CDR3 here is CSARQGGGDSPLHF. In DNA, the CDR3 is TGCAGTGCTCGCCAAGGAGGGGGGGATTCACCCCTCCACTTT.

Many counts were recorded for this clonotype. This rearrangement joins TRBV20-1 to TRBJ1-2, with D possibly being TRBD1 (6 bases). The CDR3 totals 14 residues. CDR1 is DFQATT and CDR2 is SNEGSKA in the germline V gene (reference sequence). The V end was cut by 6 bases, the J end by 10 bases, with 24 bases between. CDR3 loop: CSAPPQGLGSPYTF. The CDR3, as DNA: TGCAGTGCCCCCCCCCAGGGGTTAGGATCCCCCTACACCTTC.

This clonotype was seen only a few times. The V and J genes are TRBV12-3 or TRBV12-4 and TRBJ1-3; D gene ambiguous. This CDR3 region has 15 residues. The V end was cut by 4 bases, the J end by 2 bases, with 12 bases between. In DNA, the CDR3 is TGTGCCAGCAGTTGGACGGCCTACGCTGGAAACACCATATATTTT. Amino acid sequence: CASSWTAYAGNTIYF.

This clonotype was picked up a small number of times. V and J are TRBV28 and TRBJ2-6; TRBD1 matches at 8 bases. The CDR3 sequence is 15 residues long. J was trimmed by 2 bases and V by 3 bases; bases with no gene match: 0. Germline lookup yields CDR1 MDHEN and CDR2 SYDVKM. Here the CDR3 DNA reads TGTGCCAGCAGTTTGACAGGGGCTGGGGCCAACGTCCTGACTTTC. This translates into CASSLTGAGANVLTF.

This clonotype was seen many times. J is TRBJ1-4 and V is TRBV12-3 or TRBV12-4, with 9 bases fitting TRBD1. The length of the CDR3 is 14 residues. V lost 6 bases, J lost 5 bases, and 4 bases stayed unmatched. The CDR3 protein is CASRRQGGNEKLFF. For the CDR3, the DNA is TGTGCCAGCAGGAGACAGGGGGGAAATGAAAAACTGTTTTTT.

This clonotype was seen many times. V gene TRBV11-2 combines with J gene TRBJ2-1; D is unresolved. Deletions cut 6 bases from V and 4 bases from J, with 7 bases between. The CDR3 length is 12 residues. The germline V gene has CDR1 SGHAT and CDR2 FQNNGV. Here the CDR3 DNA reads TGTGCCAGCAGGCCGACTTACAATGAGCAGTTCTTC. This gives the protein CASRPTYNEQFF.

Only a few counts were recorded for this clonotype. The chain carries TRBV20-1 and TRBJ2-2; 8 nucleotides match TRBD1. This CDR3 region has 14 residues. J was trimmed by 6 bases and V by 5 bases; bases with no gene match: 8. Looked up from germline, CDR1 is DFQATT and CDR2 is SNEGSKA (reference sequence). The CDR3 DNA is TGCAGTGCTCTCGGACAGGGTGCATCCGGGGAGCTGTTTTTT. Translated, it gives CSALGQGASGELFF.

This clonotype was observed many times. This chain links TRBV20-1 with TRBJ1-4; maybe TRBD1 (6 bases). Germline V CDR1 and CDR2: DFQATT, SNEGSKA (reference sequence). V lost 2 bases and J 8 bases, leaving 15 bases between the germline ends. The CDR3 has 14 amino acids. The chain's CDR3 is CSARIPGAGEKLFF. The DNA for the CDR3 is TGCAGTGCTAGAATCCCAGGGGCTGGAGAAAAACTGTTTTTT.

Ten or more counts support this clonotype. This chain links TRBV28 with TRBJ1-2; TRBD1 matches at 7 bases. Trimming cost V 6 bases and J 8 bases; bases outside gene matches: 6. This CDR3 has 12 residues. Germline lookup yields CDR1 MDHEN and CDR2 SYDVKM. CDR3 in DNA: TGTGCCAGCAGGAGGGACAGCCGCGGCTACACCTTC. Amino acid sequence: CASRRDSRGYTF.

This clonotype appeared a few times. V usage is TRBV6-2 or TRBV6-3 and J usage is TRBJ2-2; 13 bases are shared with TRBD2. The CDR3 contains 15 residues. The J segment lost 4 bases and the V segment lost 6 bases, leaving 2 bases of the junction unmatched. The V gene's germline CDR1 is MNHEY and CDR2 SVGEGT. The CDR3 spells CASSGLAGATGELFF. Written as DNA, the CDR3 is TGTGCCAGCAGCGGACTAGCGGGAGCCACCGGGGAGCTGTTTTTT.

The gene calls are TRBV7-2 and TRBJ2-7; 10 nucleotides match TRBD1. This CDR3 is built from 15 residues. V shed 4 bases, J shed 3 bases, and the junction held 6 bases outside the gene matches. Germline CDR1 reads SGHTA; CDR2 reads FQGNSA. In DNA, the CDR3 is TGTGCCAGCAGCTCCCGACAGGGGGCAATCTACGAGCAGTACTTC. This encodes CASSSRQGAIYEQYF.

This clonotype was seen only a few times. V usage is TRBV6-2 or TRBV6-3 and J usage is TRBJ2-5, with D uncertain. The CDR3 has 13 residues. CDR1 and CDR2 (germline): MNHEY, SVGEGT. Trimming stripped 6 bases from V and 1 base from J, with 9 bases between. The CDR3 region has the DNA TGTGCCAGCAGAGTCCTACCCCAAGAGACCCAGTACTTC. Protein product: CASRVLPQETQYF.

At least ten counts were recorded for this clonotype. The chain recombines TRBV12-3 or TRBV12-4 with TRBJ2-7; D perhaps matches TRBD2 (5 bases). Trimming removed 10 bases at V and 2 bases at J, with 18 bases between. The CDR3 consists of 14 residues. The CDR3 region is CATSAGEPPYEQYF. In DNA, the CDR3 is TGTGCCACAAGTGCTGGGGAGCCTCCCTACGAGCAGTACTTC.

This clonotype was seen many times. The rearrangement joins TRBV30 to TRBJ1-2; the D is unclear. The CDR3 contains 14 residues. Per the germline V gene, CDR1 is GTSNPN and CDR2 is SVGIG (reference sequence). Between the trimmed V and J ends, which lost 6 bases and 0 bases, there was a span of 14 bases. CDR3 bases: TGTGCCTGTCCACTATTGGGAGCTAACTATGGCTACACCTTC. Translating gives CACPLLGANYGYTF.

Ten or more counts support this clonotype. The chain has TRBV3-1 and TRBJ1-5; 9 positions match TRBD1. The V gene end was trimmed by 3 bases and the J gene end by 2 bases; junction bases not matched to a gene: 2. CDR1 LGHDT and CDR2 YNNKEL come from the germline V gene (reference sequence). The CDR3 covers 15 residues. CDR3 DNA sequence: TGTGCCAGCAGCCACGGGACAGGGCGCAATCAGCCCCAGCATTTT. It yields the protein CASSHGTGRNQPQHF.

This clonotype came up many times. The genes are TRBV7-9 and TRBJ1-5; 9 bases line up with TRBD1. Germline CDR1 SEHNR, CDR2 FQNEAQ (reference sequence). This CDR3 has 14 residues. Trimming took 6 bases from V and 4 from J; bases not matched to a gene: 4. Here the CDR3 reads CASSPGTGNQPQHF. CDR3 nucleotides: TGTGCCAGCAGTCCTGGGACAGGGAATCAGCCCCAGCATTTT.

The chain is built from TRBV7-2 and TRBJ1-1; D ambiguous. The germline V and J ends were trimmed by 7 bases and 1 base, with 7 bases remaining between them. Germline V lookup: CDR1 SGHTA, CDR2 FQGNSA. The CDR3 runs to 12 residues. CDR3 sequence (DNA): TGTGCCAGCACTAAGGGGAACACTGAAGCTTTCTTT. This translates into CASTKGNTEAFF.

This clonotype occurred many times. The DNA for the CDR3 is TGCAGTGCCTTCCGCGAGAGCTCCTACAATGAGCAGTTCTTC. It is translated as CSAFRESSYNEQFF. The chain links TRBV20-1 to TRBJ2-1; no clear D gene. The germline V gene encodes CDR1 DFQATT and CDR2 SNEGSKA (reference sequence). The CDR3 has 14 residues. Deletions cut 6 bases from V and 0 bases from J, with 12 bases between.

The chain carries TRBV7-3 and TRBJ2-3, with D possibly being TRBD2 (7 bases). The CDR3 contains 14 residues. Germline loops: CDR1 SGHTA, CDR2 FQGTGA. The ends were cut back, 2 bases at V and 6 bases at J, with 12 bases in the middle. This CDR3 reads CASSLVRGADTQYF. CDR3 sequence (DNA): TGTGCCAGCAGCTTAGTTCGGGGGGCGGATACGCAGTATTTT.

This clonotype has a count of ten or more. This chain joins TRBV5-1 and TRBJ1-1, with 8 bases that match TRBD1. The V and J ends lost 3 bases and 4 bases, in that order; junction bases with no gene match: 5. The CDR3 loop spans 14 amino acids. From germline, CDR1 is SGHRS and CDR2 YFSETQ. The chain's CDR3 is CASSSRTGSTEAFF. Written as DNA, the CDR3 is TGCGCCAGCAGCTCACGGACAGGGTCCACTGAAGCTTTCTTT.

This clonotype was observed many times. The chain recombines TRBV5-4 with TRBJ1-2; TRBD1 agrees at 9 bases. The germline CDR1 and CDR2 sequences are SGHNT and YYREEE (reference sequence). V shed 0 bases, J shed 4 bases, and the junction held 4 bases outside the gene matches. This CDR3 contains 15 residues. CDR3 residues: CASSLGSDRGYGYTF. The CDR3 bases are TGTGCCAGCAGCTTGGGATCGGACAGGGGCTATGGCTACACCTTC.

This rearrangement joins TRBV20-1 to TRBJ2-2; TRBD2 aligns across 13 bases. With 5 bases clipped from V and 6 bases from J, the junction kept 6 bases outside the gene matches. The CDR3 loop spans 15 amino acids. Germline CDR1 DFQATT, CDR2 SNEGSKA (reference sequence). CDR3 bases: TGCAGTGCTCGCACTAGCGGGGGGGCGTCCGGGGAGCTGTTTTTT. This codes for CSARTSGGASGELFF.

As concerns this clonotype: Being one base from a much bigger clone, this may be a read error. The J gene is TRBJ1-1, the V gene TRBV18; D might be TRBD1 (5 bases). The CDR3 contains 15 residues. Germline V CDR1 and CDR2: KGHSH, LQKENI. The CDR3 DNA reads TGTGCCAGCTCACAGCAGGGCGATTTGTACACTGAAGCTCTCTTT. This gives the protein CASSQQGDLYTEALF. Filled out from reference TRBV18 and TRBJ1-1, the complete variable domain reads NAGVMQNPRHLVRRRGQEARLRCSPMKGHSHVYWYRQLPEEGLKFMVYLQKENIIDESGMPKERFSAEFPKEGPSILRIQQVVRGDSAAYFCASSQQGDLYTEALFGQGTRLTVV.

In this sample, this clonotype turned up many times. The V and J genes are TRBV6-2 or TRBV6-3 and TRBJ2-3, with a weak D call TRBD1 (5 bases). This CDR3 is built from 15 residues. V lost 6 bases to trimming and J lost 0 bases, with 13 bases between them. CDR1 is MNHEY and CDR2 is SVGEGT in the germline V gene. Here the CDR3 DNA reads TGTGCCAGCAGCCCACAGGACCCTAGCACAGATACGCAGTATTTT. Protein product: CASSPQDPSTDTQYF.